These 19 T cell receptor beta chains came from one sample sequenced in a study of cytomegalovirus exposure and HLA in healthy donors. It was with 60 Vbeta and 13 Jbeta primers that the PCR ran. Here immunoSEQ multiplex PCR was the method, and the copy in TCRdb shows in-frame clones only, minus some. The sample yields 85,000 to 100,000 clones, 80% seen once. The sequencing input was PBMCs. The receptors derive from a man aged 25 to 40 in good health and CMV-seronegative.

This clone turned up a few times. Here the CDR3 reads CASSQDMTGLNEAFF. The DNA for the CDR3 is TGCGCCAGCAGCCAAGACATGACAGGCCTAAATGAAGCTTTCTTT. The V and J genes are TRBV4-3 and TRBJ1-1; D might be TRBD1 (6 bases). Germline CDR1 reads LGHNA; CDR2 reads YSLEER. V lost 0 bases and J 7 bases, leaving 15 bases between the germline ends. The CDR3 is 15 amino acids.

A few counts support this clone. This CDR3 is CASSLATGQDNEQFF. CDR3 coding DNA: TGCGCCAGCAGCTTGGCGACGGGACAGGACAATGAGCAGTTCTTC. V and J are TRBV5-1 and TRBJ2-1; 8 positions agree with TRBD1. V shed 0 bases and J 5 bases; nucleotides not matched to a gene: 4. The germline V gene encodes CDR1 SGHRS and CDR2 YFSETQ. The CDR3 has 15 residues.

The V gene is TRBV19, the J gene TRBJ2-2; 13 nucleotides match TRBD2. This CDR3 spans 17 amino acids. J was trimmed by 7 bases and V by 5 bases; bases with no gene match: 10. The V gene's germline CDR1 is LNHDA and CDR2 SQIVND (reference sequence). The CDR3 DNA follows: TGTGCCAGTAGTCCCCGGACTAGCGGGAGACCTGACGGGGAGCTGTTTTTT. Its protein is CASSPRTSGRPDGELFF. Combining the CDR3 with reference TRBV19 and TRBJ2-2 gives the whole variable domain DGGITQSPKYLFRKEGQNVTLSCEQNLNHDAMYWYRQDPGQGLRLIYYSQIVNDFQKGDIAEGYSVSREKKESFPLTVTSAQKNPTAFYLCASSPRTSGRPDGELFFGEGSRLTVL.

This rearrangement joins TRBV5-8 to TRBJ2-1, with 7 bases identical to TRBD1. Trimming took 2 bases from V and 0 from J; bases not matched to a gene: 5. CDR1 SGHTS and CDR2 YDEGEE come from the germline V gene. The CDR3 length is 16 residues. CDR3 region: CASSLQGRSSYNEQFF. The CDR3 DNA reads TGTGCCAGCAGCTTACAGGGGAGAAGCTCCTACAATGAGCAGTTCTTC.

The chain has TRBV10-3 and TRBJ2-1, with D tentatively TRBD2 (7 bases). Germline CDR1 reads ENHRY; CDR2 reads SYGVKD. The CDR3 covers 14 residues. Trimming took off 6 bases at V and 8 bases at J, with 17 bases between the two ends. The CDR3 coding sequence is TGTGCCATCAGACGGGGTCAAGGGGGGGATGAGCAGTTCTTC. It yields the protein CAIRRGQGGDEQFF.

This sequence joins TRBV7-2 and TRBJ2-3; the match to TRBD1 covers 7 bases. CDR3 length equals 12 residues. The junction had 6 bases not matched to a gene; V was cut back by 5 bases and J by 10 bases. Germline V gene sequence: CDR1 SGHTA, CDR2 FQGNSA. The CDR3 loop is CASSTGTAAQYF. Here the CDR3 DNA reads TGTGCCAGCAGCACCGGGACAGCGGCGCAGTATTTT.

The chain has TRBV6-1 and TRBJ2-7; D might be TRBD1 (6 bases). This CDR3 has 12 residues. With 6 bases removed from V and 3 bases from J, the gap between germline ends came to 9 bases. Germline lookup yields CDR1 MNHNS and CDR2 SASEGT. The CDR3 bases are TGTGCCAGCAGCCACAGGGTCTACGAGCAGTACTTC. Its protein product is CASSHRVYEQYF.

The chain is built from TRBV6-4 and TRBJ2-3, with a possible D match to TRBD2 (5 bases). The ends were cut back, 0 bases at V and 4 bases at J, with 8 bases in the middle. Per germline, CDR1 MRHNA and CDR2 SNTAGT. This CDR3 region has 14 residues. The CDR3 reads CASSDSAGADTQYF. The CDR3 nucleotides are TGTGCCAGCAGTGACTCTGCGGGCGCAGATACGCAGTATTTT.

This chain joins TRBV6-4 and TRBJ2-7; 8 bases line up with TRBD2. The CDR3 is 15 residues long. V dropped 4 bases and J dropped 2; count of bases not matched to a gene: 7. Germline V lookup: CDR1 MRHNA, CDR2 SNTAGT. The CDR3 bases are TGTGCCAGCAGTGCTGCCGCGGGAGGACCCTACGAGCAGTACTTC. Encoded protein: CASSAAAGGPYEQYF.

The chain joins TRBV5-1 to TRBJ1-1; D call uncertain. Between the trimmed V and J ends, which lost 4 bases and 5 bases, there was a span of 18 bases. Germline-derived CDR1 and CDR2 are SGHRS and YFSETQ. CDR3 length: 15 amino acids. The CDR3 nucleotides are TGCGCCAGCAGCGGGCAAGGTGGTGTGTGGACTGAAGCTTTCTTT. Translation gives CASSGQGGVWTEAFF.

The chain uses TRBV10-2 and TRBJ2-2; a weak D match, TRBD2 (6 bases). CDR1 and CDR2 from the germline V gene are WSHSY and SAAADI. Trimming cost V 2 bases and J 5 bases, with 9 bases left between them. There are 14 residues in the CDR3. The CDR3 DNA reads TGCGCCAGCAGTGAGCCGGGAGTGACCGGGGAGCTGTTTTTT. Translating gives CASSEPGVTGELFF.

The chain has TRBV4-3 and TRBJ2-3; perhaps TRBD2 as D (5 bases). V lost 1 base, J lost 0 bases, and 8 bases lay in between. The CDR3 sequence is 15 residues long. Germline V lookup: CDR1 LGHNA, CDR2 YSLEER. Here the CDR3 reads CASSQAPGSTDTQYF. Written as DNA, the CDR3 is TGCGCCAGCAGCCAAGCCCCGGGAAGCACAGATACGCAGTATTTT.

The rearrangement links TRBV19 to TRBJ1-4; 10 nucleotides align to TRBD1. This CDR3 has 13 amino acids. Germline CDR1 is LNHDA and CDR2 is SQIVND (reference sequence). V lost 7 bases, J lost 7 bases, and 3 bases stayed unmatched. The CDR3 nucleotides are TGTGCCAGTACCCGGGACAGGGGTGAAAAACTGTTTTTT. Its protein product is CASTRDRGEKLFF.

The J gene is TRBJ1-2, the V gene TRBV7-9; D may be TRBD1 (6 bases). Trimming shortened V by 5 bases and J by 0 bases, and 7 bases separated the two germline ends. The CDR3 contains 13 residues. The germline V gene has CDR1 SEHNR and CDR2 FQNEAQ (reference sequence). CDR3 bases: TGTGCCAGCAGCCGGGACACTAACTATGGCTACACCTTC. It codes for CASSRDTNYGYTF.

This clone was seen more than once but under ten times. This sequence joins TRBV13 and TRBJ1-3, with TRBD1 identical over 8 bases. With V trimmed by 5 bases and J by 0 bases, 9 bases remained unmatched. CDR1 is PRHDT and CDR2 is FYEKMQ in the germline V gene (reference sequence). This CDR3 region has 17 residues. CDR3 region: CASSQDRGISSGNTIYF. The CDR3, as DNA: TGTGCCAGCAGCCAAGACAGGGGTATCAGCTCTGGAAACACCATATATTTT.

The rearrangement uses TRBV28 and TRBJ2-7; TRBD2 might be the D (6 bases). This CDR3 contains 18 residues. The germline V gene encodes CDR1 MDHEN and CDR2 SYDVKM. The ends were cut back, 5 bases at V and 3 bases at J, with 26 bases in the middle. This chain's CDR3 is CASSPIRSTRRTNYEQYF. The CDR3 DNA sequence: TGTGCCAGCAGTCCAATCCGATCGACTAGACGGACTAACTACGAGCAGTACTTC.

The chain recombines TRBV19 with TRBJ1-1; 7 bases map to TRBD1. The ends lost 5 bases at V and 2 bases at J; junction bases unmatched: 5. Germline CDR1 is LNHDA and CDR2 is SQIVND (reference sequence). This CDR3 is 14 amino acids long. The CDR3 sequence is CASSAQGLNTEAFF. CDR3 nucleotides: TGTGCCAGTAGTGCACAGGGGCTCAACACTGAAGCTTTCTTT.

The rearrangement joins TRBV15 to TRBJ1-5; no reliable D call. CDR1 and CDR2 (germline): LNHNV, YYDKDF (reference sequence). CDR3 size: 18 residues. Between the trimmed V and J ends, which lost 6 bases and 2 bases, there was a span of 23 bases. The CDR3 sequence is CATRKTDLGLGGNQPQHF. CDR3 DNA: TGTGCCACCAGAAAGACCGACCTAGGACTTGGGGGCAATCAGCCCCAGCATTTT.

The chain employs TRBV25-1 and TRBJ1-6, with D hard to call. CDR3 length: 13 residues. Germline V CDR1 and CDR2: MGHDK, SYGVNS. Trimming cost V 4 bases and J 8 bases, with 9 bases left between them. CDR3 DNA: TGTGCCAGCAGTGTAGACACGGATTCACCCCTCCACTTT. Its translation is CASSVDTDSPLHF.